This TCR beta chain was documented in a study of T-cell reconstitution after alpha-beta-depleted transplantation in children. Study-level findings and limits: T-cell numbers and diversity, one year after transplant, stemmed largely from T cells that were newly produced. In patients about two months after transplant, alpha-beta T cells reportedly arose from several hundred expanded graft clones.

This CDR3 comprises 13 residues. The V gene's germline CDR1 is SGHTA and CDR2 FQGNSA. Trimming stripped 1 base from V and 1 base from J, with 4 bases between. Unique molecular identifiers were used in preparing the TCRbeta library. TCRdb called the PCR reads again in MiXCR, with one record for every CDR3 protein. The profile shows hundreds of thousands of distinct CDR3 sequences, about an eighth of them singletons. This clonotype was seen at least ten times. Its cognate antigen is unknown. Sequenced here: PBMCs, sampled before TCRalphabeta/CD19-depleted stem cell transplant. The clonotype originates from a girl aged 2 to 9 with congenital amegakaryocytic thrombocytopenia, due to receive a stem cell transplant. The J gene is TRBJ1-2, the V gene TRBV7-2; D uncertain. The CDR3 region is CASSLDNNYGYTF. The CDR3, as DNA: TGTGCCAGCAGCTTAGACAATAACTATGGCTACACCTTC.